This record looks at one T cell receptor beta chain sequence and its context. TCRdb's table, derived via immunoSEQ multiplex PCR, lists solely in-frame clones and lacks some. The table records 170,000 or so clones, roughly 92% of them present only once. The germline V gene has CDR1 SNHLY and CDR2 FYNNEI. V was cut by 6 bases and J by 0 bases, with 14 bases left in between. This CDR3 is built from 15 residues. This sample is drawn from a study of control samples from healthy donors and cancer patients. The TCR comes from a woman younger than 35 in good health. The specimen was blood. The V gene is TRBV2, the J gene TRBJ1-2; D not certain. CDR3 amino acids: CASSPGVKANYGYTF. The CDR3 nucleotides read TGTGCCAGCAGCCCCGGGGTTAAAGCTAACTATGGCTACACCTTC. Variable domain in full (rest from reference TRBV2 and TRBJ1-2): EPEVTQTPSHQVTQMGQEVILRCVPISNHLYFYWYRQILGQKVEFLVSFYNNEISEKSEIFDDQFSVERPDGSNFTLKIRSTKLEDSAMYFCASSPGVKANYGYTFGSGTRLTVV.